Listed below are T cell receptor beta chains from one sample, sequenced in a study of blood T cell repertoires in COVID-19. The protocol was immunoSEQ multiplex PCR, while the TCRdb copy is restricted to in-frame clones and leaves out a portion. The data hold 400,000 to 550,000 clones, with around 88% observed a single time. Sequencing input: peripheral blood. These TCRs come from a woman aged 25-40 years with acute or convalescent COVID-19. CDR3s include the opening cysteine and the closing phenylalanine or tryptophan.

cdr3_length j_call v_call cdr3_aa
13 TRBJ2-3 TRBV5-1 CASRDSSTDTQYF
13 TRBJ1-4 TRBV9 CASSVGLGEKLFF
15 TRBJ1-3 TRBV15 CATSLDRGSGNTIYF
14 TRBJ2-7 TRBV15 CATSNRDTPYEQYF
13 TRBJ1-2 TRBV2 CASNEQGANGYTF
15 TRBJ1-3 TRBV30 CAWREVREAGNTIYF
13 TRBJ1-2 TRBV18 CASSPSGYNGYTF
16 TRBJ1-2 TRBV19 CASSPFGQGDGYGYTF
13 TRBJ2-7 TRBV29-1 CSALAGGLDEQYF
15 TRBJ2-1 TRBV7-3 CASSLIAGGRNEQFF
15 TRBJ2-4 TRBV5-1 CASSLEGGASNIQYF
11 TRBJ2-7 TRBV19 CATRLASEQYF
16 TRBJ2-2 TRBV4-1 CASSPGRGASPGELFF